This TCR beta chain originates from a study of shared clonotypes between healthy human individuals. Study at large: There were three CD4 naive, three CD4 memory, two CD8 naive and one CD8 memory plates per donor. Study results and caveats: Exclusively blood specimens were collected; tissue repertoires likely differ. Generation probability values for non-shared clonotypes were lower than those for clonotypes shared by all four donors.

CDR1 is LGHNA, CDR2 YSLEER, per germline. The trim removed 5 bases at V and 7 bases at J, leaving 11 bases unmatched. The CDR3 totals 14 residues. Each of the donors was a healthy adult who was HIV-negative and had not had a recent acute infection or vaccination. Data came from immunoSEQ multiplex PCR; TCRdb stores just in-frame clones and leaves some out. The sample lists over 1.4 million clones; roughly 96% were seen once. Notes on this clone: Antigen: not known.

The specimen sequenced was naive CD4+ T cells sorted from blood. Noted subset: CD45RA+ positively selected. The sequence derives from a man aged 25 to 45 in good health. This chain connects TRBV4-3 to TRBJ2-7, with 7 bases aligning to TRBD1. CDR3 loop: CASSWTGRLSEQYF. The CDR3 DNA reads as TGCGCCAGCAGCTGGACAGGACGTTTAAGTGAGCAGTACTTC.